Following are 30 T cell receptor beta chains from one sample sequenced in a study of blood T cell repertoires in COVID-19. Assay used: immunoSEQ multiplex PCR; TCRdb lists only in-frame clones, some missing. Altogether some 320,000 clones are present, roughly 90% being singletons, with the ten largest covering approximately 2.5%. What was sequenced was PBMCs or T cells enriched from blood (not recorded which). Every receptor here comes from a man in his 60s who had recovered from COVID-19.

The chain employs TRBV5-6 and TRBJ2-1; D is perhaps TRBD2 (5 bases). CDR3 length: 17 residues. Trimming left V 4 bases short and J 5 bases short, with 22 bases between. Germline-derived CDR1 and CDR2 are SGHDT and YYEEEE. The CDR3 reads CASSPKPSLYGDNEQFF. CDR3 sequence (DNA): TGTGCCAGCAGCCCTAAACCATCCCTTTACGGGGACAATGAGCAGTTCTTC.

This chain links TRBV24-1 with TRBJ1-2; D gene uncertain. This CDR3 is 13 amino acids long. CDR1 is KGHDR and CDR2 is SFDVKD in the germline V gene. V was shortened by 0 bases and J by 5 bases, with 6 bases between the two germline ends. CDR3 region: CATSDLSGYGYTF. CDR3 DNA: TGTGCCACCAGTGATTTGTCGGGGTATGGCTACACCTTC.

The chain recombines TRBV2 with TRBJ1-1; D is perhaps TRBD1 (5 bases). Germline V gene data show CDR1 as SNHLY and CDR2 as FYNNEI. Trimming cost V 6 bases and J 0 bases, with 14 bases left between them. There are 15 residues in the CDR3. Here the CDR3 DNA reads TGTGCCAGCAGGTTGTTGACAGCAGTGAACACTGAAGCTTTCTTT. Its protein product is CASRLLTAVNTEAFF.

This chain uses TRBV7-2 with TRBJ2-7, with TRBD2 matching over 11 bases. From germline, CDR1 is SGHTA and CDR2 FQGNSA. V shed 2 bases and J 2 bases; nucleotides not matched to a gene: 2. The CDR3 length is 15 residues. Written as DNA, the CDR3 is TGTGCCAGCAGCTTAATGGGACTAGCGGCCTACGAGCAGTACTTC. It yields the protein CASSLMGLAAYEQYF.

This clone came up once. The junction departs from germline at one end; a sequencing error may be responsible. The chain's CDR3 is CACRGAGGHEQYF. The CDR3 nucleotides are TGTGCCTGCAGGGGGGCCGGAGGACACGAGCAGTACTTC. V usage is TRBV27 and J usage is TRBJ2-7; TRBD1 is a possible D gene (7 bases). Germline loops: CDR1 MNHEY, CDR2 SMNVEV (reference sequence). The CDR3 spans 13 residues.

The rearrangement joins TRBV13 to TRBJ1-2; D perhaps matches TRBD1 (5 bases). The CDR3 covers 14 residues. CDR1 is PRHDT and CDR2 is FYEKMQ in the germline V gene (reference sequence). The V end lost 3 bases, the J end lost 1 base, and 9 bases lay between the germline ends. This CDR3 reads CASSFWGSNYGYTF. Here the CDR3 DNA reads TGTGCCAGCAGCTTCTGGGGCAGTAACTATGGCTACACCTTC.

The chain employs TRBV30 and TRBJ2-5; D is perhaps TRBD2 (6 bases). Trimming left V 1 base short and J 9 bases short, with 12 bases between. The germline V gene encodes CDR1 GTSNPN and CDR2 SVGIG (reference sequence). The length of the CDR3 is 12 residues. The CDR3 reads CAWSGGEVPQYF. The CDR3 DNA sequence: TGTGCCTGGAGTGGCGGGGAGGTGCCCCAGTACTTC. The variable domain in full, completed from reference TRBV30 and TRBJ2-5, reads SQTIHQWPATLVQPVGSPLSLECTVEGTSNPNLYWYRQAAGRGLQLLFYSVGIGQISSEVPQNLSASRPQDRQFILSSKKLLLSDSGFYLCAWSGGEVPQYFGPGTRLLVL.

This chain uses TRBV11-3 with TRBJ2-1; 13 bases match TRBD2. The V and J ends lost 3 bases and 4 bases, in that order; junction bases with no gene match: 6. Germline assignment: CDR1 SGHNT and CDR2 YENEEA. CDR3 length: 17 amino acids. The DNA for the CDR3 is TGTGCCAGCAGCTTCGTCGGGACTAGCGGGACTTACAATGAGCAGTTCTTC. Its translation is CASSFVGTSGTYNEQFF. The entire variable domain, with the rest obtained from reference TRBV11-3 and TRBJ2-1, is as follows: EAGVVQSPRYKIIEKKQPVAFWCNPISGHNTLYWYLQNLGQGPELLIRYENEEAVDDSQLPKDRFSAERLKGVDSTLKIQPAELGDSAVYLCASSFVGTSGTYNEQFFGPGTRLTVL.

The CDR3 bases are TGCGCCAGCAGCTTGGTCTGGGGCATGAACACTGAAGCTTTCTTT. Translation: CASSLVWGMNTEAFF. The chain recombines TRBV5-1 with TRBJ1-1, with a weak D call TRBD1 (5 bases). Germline CDR1 SGHRS, CDR2 YFSETQ. This CDR3 has 15 residues. Trimming removed 0 bases at V and 0 bases at J, with 9 bases between.

The chain joins TRBV5-1 to TRBJ2-1; D gene ambiguous. V lost 0 bases and J lost 0, with 7 bases in between. There are 15 residues in the CDR3. CDR1 is SGHRS, CDR2 YFSETQ, per germline. The chain's CDR3 is CASSLEFSSYNEQFF. In nucleotides, the CDR3 is TGCGCCAGCAGCTTGGAGTTTAGCTCCTACAATGAGCAGTTCTTC.

As regards this clone: No conserved phenylalanine or tryptophan is present at the end of the CDR3, so a read error is the likely explanation. The DNA is left out, because the CDR3 cannot be placed on it with certainty; the CDR3 is given as TCRdb lists it. The gene calls are TRBV3-1 (or the pseudogene TRBV3-2) and TRBJ1-4. The CDR3 extends over 19 residues, inclusive of both ends. CDR1 and CDR2 (germline): LGHDT, YNNKEL (reference sequence). The CDR3 reads CASSQVPGPEHPAANGGVI.

This sequence joins TRBV10-2 and TRBJ1-5; D is possibly TRBD1 (5 bases). Germline values: CDR1 WSHSY, CDR2 SAAADI. The CDR3 covers 14 residues. Trimming removed 4 bases from V and 4 bases from J, with 11 bases in between. The CDR3 sequence: CASSVSSGNQPQHF. CDR3 DNA sequence: TGCGCCAGCAGTGTTAGTTCAGGGAATCAGCCCCAGCATTTT.

The V gene is TRBV18, the J gene TRBJ2-3, with 12 bases that match TRBD2. After removal of 5 bases from V and 3 bases from J, the junction contained 6 bases not matched to a gene. The CDR3 runs 16 residues. Per germline, CDR1 KGHSH and CDR2 LQKENI. CDR3: CASSIGLAGNTDTQYF. CDR3 nucleotides: TGTGCCAGCTCAATCGGACTAGCGGGGAATACAGATACGCAGTATTTT.

This chain joins TRBV7-9 and TRBJ2-5; 7 positions agree with TRBD1. The CDR3 contains 14 residues. Germline CDR1 SEHNR, CDR2 FQNEAQ (reference sequence). Trimming at V came to 4 bases and at J to 1 base, leaving 3 bases not matched to a gene. CDR3 sequence reads: CASSSGTAQETQYF. CDR3 bases: TGTGCCAGCAGCTCCGGGACAGCCCAAGAGACCCAGTACTTC.

J is TRBJ1-2 and V is TRBV20-1, with TRBD1 matching 9 bases. The CDR3 loop spans 14 amino acids. The germline V gene has CDR1 DFQATT and CDR2 SNEGSKA (reference sequence). Trimming cost V 3 bases and J 6 bases; bases outside gene matches: 8. DNA for the CDR3: TGCAGTGCTAGTGGTGCTTGGACAGGGGATGGCTACACCTTC. This sequence encodes CSASGAWTGDGYTF.

The V call is TRBV7-6, the J call TRBJ2-1; TRBD2 agrees at 13 bases. Per the germline V gene, CDR1 is SGHVS and CDR2 is FNYEAQ. V shed 2 bases, J shed 9 bases, and the junction held 4 bases outside the gene matches. The CDR3 extends over 15 amino acids. CDR3: CASSLRTSGSIEQFF. CDR3 bases: TGTGCCAGCAGCTTACGGACTAGCGGGAGTATTGAGCAGTTCTTC. Looking up the rest from reference TRBV7-6 and TRBJ2-1 gives the full variable domain: GAGVSQSPRYKVTKRGQDVALRCDPISGHVSLYWYRQALGQGPEFLTYFNYEAQQDKSGLPNDRFSAERPEGSISTLTIQRTEQRDSAMYRCASSLRTSGSIEQFFGPGTRLTVL.

The V gene is TRBV6-1, the J gene TRBJ1-6; 7 bases fit TRBD1. V gave up 2 bases and J gave up 7 bases; unmatched junction bases: 14. Germline V gene sequence: CDR1 MNHNS, CDR2 SASEGT. This CDR3 spans 18 amino acids. The CDR3, as DNA: TGTGCCAGCAGTGAAAGGTTAACAGGGGCGGCATGGAATTCACCCCTCCACTTT. It translates to CASSERLTGAAWNSPLHF.

The rearrangement joins TRBV7-2 to TRBJ2-7, with D possibly matching TRBD2 (5 bases). Germline V CDR1 and CDR2: SGHTA, FQGNSA. The V end lost 5 bases, the J end lost 2 bases, and 13 bases lay between the germline ends. The CDR3 has 14 amino acids. For the CDR3, the DNA is TGTGCCAGCAGCCCCGAGCGGTTAACCTACGAGCAGTACTTC. This translates into CASSPERLTYEQYF.

Here the CDR3 DNA reads TGCAGCGTTGAAGGTGACATTGGCTACACCTTC. It yields the protein CSVEGDIGYTF. V and J are TRBV29-1 and TRBJ1-2; no clear D gene. CDR3 length: 11 amino acids. Germline-derived CDR1 and CDR2 are SQVTM and ANQGSEA. The germline V and J ends were trimmed by 1 base and 7 bases, with 7 bases remaining between them.

The rearrangement uses TRBV6-5 and TRBJ1-2; 11 nucleotides align to TRBD1. Germline-derived CDR1 and CDR2 are MNHEY and SVGAGI. This CDR3 has 15 residues. Losses at the gene ends were 2 bases for V and 7 bases for J; bases not matched to a gene: 6. This chain's CDR3 is CASSYQDRGRGGYTF. In nucleotides, the CDR3 is TGTGCCAGCAGTTACCAGGACAGGGGGCGAGGTGGCTACACCTTC.

This clone was observed a handful of times. Additional DNA sequences in this sample encode the identical CDR3. The chain recombines TRBV5-1 with TRBJ2-7; 9 bases are shared with TRBD1. The V segment lost 4 bases and the J segment 3 bases; nucleotides outside the gene matches: 5. The CDR3 is 14 amino acids. Germline values: CDR1 SGHRS, CDR2 YFSETQ. Here the CDR3 reads CASSSGTGIYEQYF. Written as DNA, the CDR3 is TGCGCCAGCAGCAGCGGGACAGGGATCTACGAGCAGTACTTC.

This rearrangement joins TRBV30 to TRBJ2-4; no reliable D call. Trimming stripped 2 bases from V and 7 bases from J, with 9 bases between. The CDR3 contains 12 residues. The germline CDR1 and CDR2 sequences are GTSNPN and SVGIG (reference sequence). The CDR3 DNA reads TGTGCCTGGAGTCCAATACAGAACATTCAGTACTTC. The encoded protein is CAWSPIQNIQYF.

V is TRBV5-8 and J is TRBJ1-4; 9 bases agree with TRBD1. CDR1 is SGHTS and CDR2 is YDEGEE in the germline V gene. The CDR3 covers 13 residues. Trimming cost V 6 bases and J 6 bases; bases outside gene matches: 3. The CDR3 loop reads CASTQGAYEKLFF. For the CDR3, the DNA is TGTGCCAGCACACAGGGGGCATATGAAAAACTGTTTTTT.

The chain links TRBV6-5 to TRBJ1-6; D possibly corresponds to TRBD1 (6 bases). Germline lookup yields CDR1 MNHEY and CDR2 SVGAGI. The CDR3 is 15 residues long. With 6 bases removed from V and 7 bases from J, the gap between germline ends came to 16 bases. The CDR3 loop reads CASRDTGSSNSPLHF. The CDR3 nucleotides read TGTGCCAGCAGGGATACAGGGTCATCGAATTCACCCCTCCACTTT.

In DNA form, the CDR3 reads TGTGCCAGCAGCTTGGTAGGGGGGGATTACAATGAGCAGTTCTTC. This codes for CASSLVGGDYNEQFF. The chain is built from TRBV5-5 and TRBJ2-1; TRBD2 might be the D (7 bases). V gave up 0 bases and J gave up 4 bases, with 11 bases separating them. The CDR3 contains 15 residues. CDR1 is SGHKS, CDR2 YYEKEE, per germline (reference sequence).

This chain uses TRBV19 with TRBJ1-1; 10 bases align to TRBD1. CDR3 length: 15 amino acids. V lost 5 bases to trimming and J lost 10 bases; unmatched junction nucleotides: 13. Per germline, CDR1 LNHDA and CDR2 SQIVND (reference sequence). The CDR3 DNA is TGTGCCAGTAGTTCCCGGGACAGGGGTTTGGAGGTAGCTTTCTTT. This sequence encodes CASSSRDRGLEVAFF.

The count of this clone is one. For the CDR3, the DNA is TGTGCCAGCAGCGCGGACAGGGATCAGCCCCAGCATTTT. Its protein product is CASSADRDQPQHF. The chain is built from TRBV11-2 and TRBJ1-5, with 8 bases that match TRBD1. CDR1 SGHAT and CDR2 FQNNGV come from the germline V gene. The trim removed 5 bases at V and 5 bases at J, leaving 2 bases unmatched. The CDR3 length is 13 residues. Drawing the rest from reference TRBV11-2 and TRBJ1-5, the complete variable domain is EAGVAQSPRYKIIEKRQSVAFWCNPISGHATLYWYQQILGQGPKLLIQFQNNGVVDDSQLPKDRFSAERLKGVDSTLKIQPAKLEDSAVYLCASSADRDQPQHFGDGTRLSIL.

The chain links TRBV11-3 to TRBJ1-6; a possible D gene is TRBD1 (6 bases). Germline-derived CDR1 and CDR2 are SGHNT and YENEEA. Trimming stripped 4 bases from V and 5 bases from J, with 12 bases between. This CDR3 is 15 amino acids long. CDR3 DNA: TGTGCCAGCAGCTGGGGGCAGCTAAATAATTCACCCCTCCACTTT. Its translation is CASSWGQLNNSPLHF.

This chain uses TRBV11-2 with TRBJ2-1, with 7 bases that match TRBD2. Germline V gene lookup returns CDR1 SGHAT and CDR2 FQNNGV. Losses at the gene ends were 2 bases for V and 3 bases for J; bases not matched to a gene: 7. There are 16 residues in the CDR3. DNA of the CDR3: TGTGCCAGCAGCTTATCTAATGGACTAGTCTACAATGAGCAGTTCTTC. Translated: CASSLSNGLVYNEQFF.

The gene calls are TRBV5-1 and TRBJ1-2, with D perhaps TRBD1 (6 bases). Trimming removed 4 bases at V and 1 base at J, with 11 bases between. This CDR3 comprises 14 residues. CDR1 and CDR2 from the germline V gene are SGHRS and YFSETQ. CDR3 region: CASSGTMNNYGYTF. The CDR3 bases are TGCGCCAGCAGCGGGACAATGAATAACTATGGCTACACCTTC.